This T cell receptor (beta chain) was profiled in a study of TIL therapy for anti-PD-1-resistant metastatic lung cancer (dated by TCRdb to about 2021). In terms of the full investigation: Tumors were harvested before any PD-1/PD-L1 blockade; patients then received nivolumab, and those progressing received lymphodepletion, expanded TIL infusion and IL-2. Most of the cohort had lung adenocarcinoma, including several EGFR-mutant tumors and two ALK-rearranged tumors, and half of the patients were either current or former smokers. Across the cohort, whole-exome sequencing showed a median non-synonymous tumor mutation burden of around 1.4 mutations per megabase. Among the enrolled patients, the median age was approximately 54 years (range about 35-75), and the median tumor PD-L1 proportion score was less than 6.5%. T cell receptor beta sequencing of tumor and peripheral blood served to follow clonotypes across the tumor, the expanded TIL product, and serial blood samples. Overall results and qualifications from the work: The study protocol defined all tumor marker inferences as exploratory. Because the cohort was highly selected, with more treatment-naive, never-smoker and oncogene-addicted patients than is typical, generalizability is limited. The baseline peripheral repertoire was partially replaced by infused TIL clonotypes, which then decayed over months, and no apparent association between persistence and response was found.

Taken with the paper, the label for time point translates to: pre-treatment sample, taken before nivolumab and TIL therapy. A phase I trial run at two centers enrolled adults with stage 4 NSCLC between October 2017 and 2020. The samples were obtained from a phase I trial that was single-arm and open-label and tested tumor-infiltrating lymphocyte therapy combined with nivolumab in advanced non-small cell lung cancer. Blood mononuclear cells were isolated from EDTA tubes by Ficoll gradient and were snap-frozen as pellets, and DNA was extracted with a Qiagen mini-prep kit. On this clone itself: The antigen it recognizes is unknown. No base-level quality is on record; no much larger clone is a single base apart.

The immunoSEQ v3 hsTCRB kit was used to amplify TCR beta CDR3 regions from genomic DNA through bias-controlled multiplex PCR. TCR libraries were sequenced on an Illumina NextSeq 500 to 2 million or so read pairs for survey level or about 5-6.5 million for deep level. The paper's processing steps were these. The immunoSEQ Analyzer software assigned V, D and J genes, filtered out non-productive sequences, and reported clonality. Repertoires of infused TIL and blood were compared using productive Simpson clonality and the Morisita overlap index of productive TRB rearrangements. Absolute clonotype counts in blood were estimated by multiplying the lymphocyte count by the CD3+ fraction and by the productive frequency of the clone. TCRdb's version of the immuneACCESS table is confined to in-frame rearrangements and falls short of the full clone set. An unresolved V gene accounts for under half of the shortfall where checked; the remainder is of unknown origin. The V and J calls and the clone size are those of that table, but D and trimming were determined from the DNA. The sample records approximately 53,000 clones, approximately 79% of which are singletons. 4% to 6% of the sample is in the top ten clones.

V is pruned by 4 bases and J by 7 bases, leaving 28 bases of the junction without a gene match. Counted from cysteine to phenylalanine, this CDR3 has 20 amino acids. The CDR3 DNA has 60 bases and is translated from base 1. The germline V gene encodes CDR1 GTSNPN and CDR2 SVGIG (reference sequence). Recombination joined TRBV30 with TRBJ1-1; TRBD1 lines up with 9 middle nucleotides. The source was blood, collected at baseline. The sequence derives from a woman between 25 and 80 years old with non-small cell lung cancer. The nucleotide sequence reads TGTGCCTGGATGTCGGGGACAGGGCCCTCATGGCCCCTTATACAGGGTGAAGCTTTCTTT. Translated, this is CAWMSGTGPSWPLIQGEAFF.